This T cell receptor (beta chain) was documented in a study of molecular identifiers for immune sequencing clone quantification (dated by TCRdb to the late 2010s). A note on the overall study: In a replicate experiment, RNA from roughly 18,000 or 92,000 naive CD8 T cells was split into five aliquots, four of which were sequenced. This methods study benchmarked molecular-identifier clustering-based TCR repertoire sequencing (MIDCIRS) and TCR RNA copy counting, using CD8 T cells to do so.

Study-wide conclusions, independent of this receptor: Highly expanded clone sizes could be underestimated because identical TCR molecules may share a barcode. Modeling estimated about three recovered TCR RNA copies per cell, compared with around 9.7 by digital PCR, which implies roughly 29% capture efficiency. Clones above 20 RNA copies held over 97% of molecules in CMV-specific effector cells but under 1% in naive cells. Naive libraries contained spiked-in Jurkat TCR RNA (approximately ten copies' worth), which is not part of the donor repertoire. When barcode sub-clustering was left out, chimeric consensus sequences inflated TCR diversity, with chimeras reaching as high as 47%. Even against a background of approximately 1 million naive CD8 T cells, spiked-in Jurkat TCR RNA amounting to a single cell's worth was reported to be detectable.

This clonotype was seen only a few times. The antigen this receptor binds is unknown. At one end the junction does not follow the germline gene, possibly because of a read error. The cysteine opens and the phenylalanine closes a CDR3 of 15 amino acids. Here the CDR3 DNA is all that survives: 45 bases in frame from base 1. The germline V gene encodes CDR1 SSHAT and CDR2 FNYEAQ (reference sequence). Libraries of naive CD8 T cells were generated from about 19,000 to 1,100,000 sorted cells, with 10%, 30% or 50% of the purified RNA used. Naive CD8 T cells were FACS-sorted as CD8+CD4-CCR7+CD45RA+ on a BD FACSAria II into RLT Plus buffer. Roughly 10 TCR copies' worth of Jurkat RNA were spiked into about 20,000-1,100,000 naive CD8 T cell samples to test detection sensitivity. CD8 T cells were enriched using RosetteSep CD8+ T Cell Enrichment Cocktail and Ficoll-Paque, and the enriched cells then underwent ACK red cell lysis.

The method behind the library was PCR. Reads for this sample came from a NextSeq 500. Bulk TCR libraries were made following a previously described method, with the TCR primers given in Table S5. Total RNA was purified with the Qiagen AllPrep DNA/RNA kit. Before any analysis, reads coming from multiple sequencing runs of the same library were combined into one pool. Per the original workflow: Reads were retained only if the reads had an exact TCR constant sequence, and the retained reads were trimmed to 150 nt and grouped according to their 12-nt molecular barcodes. Reads in each barcode group were sub-clustered using a 15% Levenshtein threshold, and a quality-weighted consensus sequence was built for each RNA molecule. Non-functional sequences were removed, as were lower-count sequences one edit away from another. Based on a fit of two negative binomial distributions, barcode sub-clusters having less than 20% of the maximum read count were discarded. Through fastp at Q25 and MiXCR, TCRdb rebuilt clones from the public reads, retaining in-frame beta chains. Every CDR3 protein is listed once, alongside the most common genes and DNA of its rows. What appears here as the V and J calls and clone size reflects TCRdb's work, not the paper's. The sample includes a few hundred thousand distinct CDR3 sequences, with about 25% observed a single time. 0.7% to 0.9% of the sample is in the top ten clones.

This clonotype was sampled from a human donor in good health. Some libraries in this study had Jurkat cell RNA spiked in. Rearrangement joined TRBV7-7 to TRBJ1-6; the D gene cannot be named for sure. Sequencing was performed on naive CD8+ T cells from blood, with Jurkat cell RNA spiked in. The cell subset or site tag for this specimen amounts to: FACS-sorted CD8+CD4-CCR7+CD45RA+ naive T cells. The nucleotide sequence is given as TGTGCTAGCAGCTCCCCGATGGAAGCTACCGCACCCCTCCACTTT. It specifies CASSSPMEATAPLHF.